A selection of T cell receptor beta chains follows, all from one sample in a study of early T cells in non-severe SARS-CoV-2 infection. TCRdb ran MiXCR on the 5' RACE reads and lists one entry per CDR3 protein. The sample contains approximately 20,000 distinct CDR3 sequences, under 4.5% of which appear only once. Input material: whole blood. All receptors come from an adult who was a healthcare worker with PCR-confirmed SARS-CoV-2 infection or an uninfected control (not recorded which). Both conserved end residues are part of each CDR3. Fields, in order: J gene, V gene, D gene, clone size, CDR3 DNA, CDR3 protein. D genes are given only for firm matches. Clone sizes are given selectively: once, few, many, or a class where the clone is expanded.

j_gene: TRBJ1-1
v_gene: TRBV6-1
d_gene: -
abundance: many
CDR3nt: TGTGCCAGCTCCCCGGGGCCCACGGGCACTGAAGCTTTCTTT
CDR3aa: CASSPGPTGTEAFF

j_gene: TRBJ2-1
v_gene: TRBV7-8
d_gene: -
abundance: few
CDR3nt: TGTGCCAGCAGCTTGAAACCCCTGACCCGAATATACAATGAGCAGTTCTTC
CDR3aa: CASSLKPLTRIYNEQFF

j_gene: TRBJ1-2
v_gene: TRBV7-6
d_gene: -
abundance: many
CDR3nt: TGTGCCAGCAGCTTAATGCGAGACGCGGGAGGCTACACCTTC
CDR3aa: CASSLMRDAGGYTF

j_gene: TRBJ2-6
v_gene: TRBV24-1
d_gene: TRBD1
abundance: many
CDR3nt: TGTGCCACCAGCTTGACAGGGGCCATCTCTGGGGCCAACGTCCTGACTTTC
CDR3aa: CATSLTGAISGANVLTF

j_gene: TRBJ2-2
v_gene: TRBV2
d_gene: -
abundance: many
CDR3nt: TGTGCCAGCAGTGAAAGCAGCTCAATTACTCCCGGGGAGCTGTTTTTT
CDR3aa: CASSESSSITPGELFF

j_gene: TRBJ2-7
v_gene: TRBV6-1
d_gene: -
abundance: many
CDR3nt: TGTGCCAGCAGTGGGATCGCGGGCGAGCAGTACTTC
CDR3aa: CASSGIAGEQYF

j_gene: TRBJ2-5
v_gene: TRBV6-1
d_gene: -
abundance: few
CDR3nt: TGTGCCAGCAGCCTCCAGGGGGGCGGGGAGACCCAGTACTTC
CDR3aa: CASSLQGGGETQYF

j_gene: TRBJ2-3
v_gene: TRBV6-6
d_gene: -
abundance: many
CDR3nt: TGTGCCAGCAGTTTTCCGGGGGGCCCCCGCGCAGATACGCAGTATTTT
CDR3aa: CASSFPGGPRADTQYF

j_gene: TRBJ2-7
v_gene: TRBV6-2/TRBV6-3
d_gene: -
abundance: many
CDR3nt: TGTGCCAGCAGTCAGGATACTACCTACGAGCAGTACTTC
CDR3aa: CASSQDTTYEQYF

j_gene: TRBJ2-2
v_gene: TRBV7-3
d_gene: -
abundance: -
CDR3nt: TGTGCCAGCAGCGCACTTAACACCGGGGAGCTGTTTTTT
CDR3aa: CASSALNTGELFF

j_gene: TRBJ1-6
v_gene: TRBV6-6
d_gene: -
abundance: many
CDR3nt: TGTGCCAGCAGTTACTCAGGGATGAGCTCCTATAATTCACCCCTCCACTTT
CDR3aa: CASSYSGMSSYNSPLHF

j_gene: TRBJ2-3
v_gene: TRBV5-1
d_gene: -
abundance: -
CDR3nt: TGCGCCAGCAGCTTGGGCCACTACACAGATACGCAGTATTTT
CDR3aa: CASSLGHYTDTQYF

j_gene: TRBJ2-7
v_gene: TRBV20-1
d_gene: -
abundance: many
CDR3nt: TGCAGTGCTAATAGCGGCGAGGGCTCCTACGAGCAGTACTTC
CDR3aa: CSANSGEGSYEQYF

j_gene: TRBJ1-6
v_gene: TRBV7-9
d_gene: -
abundance: many
CDR3nt: TGTGCCAGCAGCTTAGTATCCAGTCCTACTTCACCCCTCCACTTT
CDR3aa: CASSLVSSPTSPLHF

j_gene: TRBJ1-6
v_gene: TRBV6-6
d_gene: TRBD1
abundance: many
CDR3nt: TGTGCCAGCAAAGACAGGGACAATTCACCCCTCCACTTT
CDR3aa: CASKDRDNSPLHF

j_gene: TRBJ2-1
v_gene: TRBV11-2
d_gene: TRBD2
abundance: few
CDR3nt: TGTGCCAGCAGCTTAGAGTGGGCTAGCGGGGTCGATGAGCAGTTCTTC
CDR3aa: CASSLEWASGVDEQFF

j_gene: TRBJ2-3
v_gene: TRBV11-2
d_gene: -
abundance: -
CDR3nt: TGTGCCAGCAGCTTAGGTCCTAGCGCGGGAGATACGCAGTATTTT
CDR3aa: CASSLGPSAGDTQYF

j_gene: TRBJ1-1
v_gene: TRBV14
d_gene: -
abundance: -
CDR3nt: TGTGCCAGCAGCCAAGTTAAGGGGAACACTGAAGCTTTCTTT
CDR3aa: CASSQVKGNTEAFF

j_gene: TRBJ1-1
v_gene: TRBV3-1
d_gene: -
abundance: many
CDR3nt: TGTGCCAGCAGCCAAGTGGGGTGGGGTCCGAACACTGAAGCTTTCTTT
CDR3aa: CASSQVGWGPNTEAFF

j_gene: TRBJ2-3
v_gene: TRBV12-5
d_gene: TRBD1
abundance: few
CDR3nt: TGTGCTAGTGGCCGTGACAGGGGGAGTTTCACAGATACGCAGTATTTT
CDR3aa: CASGRDRGSFTDTQYF

j_gene: TRBJ2-1
v_gene: TRBV7-2
d_gene: TRBD2
abundance: medium-sized
CDR3nt: TGTGCCAGCAGCCCAGCGGGGGGGATCTACAATGAGCAGTTCTTC
CDR3aa: CASSPAGGIYNEQFF

j_gene: TRBJ1-6
v_gene: TRBV6-4
d_gene: -
abundance: many
CDR3nt: TGTGCCAGCAGTGAGGGACCGGGTAATTCACCCCTCCACTTT
CDR3aa: CASSEGPGNSPLHF

j_gene: TRBJ2-4
v_gene: TRBV20-1
d_gene: -
abundance: many
CDR3nt: TGCAGTGCTGCGACAGGAGGGGACATTCAGTACTTC
CDR3aa: CSAATGGDIQYF

j_gene: TRBJ2-1
v_gene: TRBV6-1
d_gene: -
abundance: many
CDR3nt: TGTGCCAGCAGTGAAAATCCTCGGGCGGTGCAGTTCTTC
CDR3aa: CASSENPRAVQFF

j_gene: TRBJ2-2
v_gene: TRBV19
d_gene: TRBD1
abundance: -
CDR3nt: TGTGCCAGTACCCAACTGCGACAGGGAATTGGGAACACCGGGGAGCTGTTTTTT
CDR3aa: CASTQLRQGIGNTGELFF

j_gene: TRBJ1-1
v_gene: TRBV6-2/TRBV6-3
d_gene: -
abundance: -
CDR3nt: TGTGCCAGCAGTAAGAGGGCCAGTGACACTGAAGCTTTCTTT
CDR3aa: CASSKRASDTEAFF

j_gene: TRBJ2-2
v_gene: TRBV4-2
d_gene: -
abundance: many
CDR3nt: TGTGCCAGCAGCCAAGATCTCGCAGCCGGGACTGCGAACACCGGGGAGCTGTTTTTT
CDR3aa: CASSQDLAAGTANTGELFF

j_gene: TRBJ2-2
v_gene: TRBV7-7
d_gene: -
abundance: few
CDR3nt: TGTGCTAGCAGCTTTGGGGACACCGGGGAGCTGTTTTTT
CDR3aa: CASSFGDTGELFF

j_gene: TRBJ2-3
v_gene: TRBV27
d_gene: -
abundance: few
CDR3nt: TGTGCCAGCAGTTTATATGCCCCCACAGATACGCAGTATTTT
CDR3aa: CASSLYAPTDTQYF

j_gene: TRBJ2-2
v_gene: TRBV14
d_gene: -
abundance: many
CDR3nt: TGTGCCAGCAGCCAAAAAAAGGGCACCGGGGAGCTGTTTTTT
CDR3aa: CASSQKKGTGELFF

j_gene: TRBJ2-1
v_gene: TRBV7-9
d_gene: TRBD1
abundance: many
CDR3nt: TGTGCCAGCAGCTCAACCGGGACAGGGTCCAATGAGCAGTTCTTC
CDR3aa: CASSSTGTGSNEQFF

j_gene: TRBJ2-1
v_gene: TRBV6-1
d_gene: TRBD1
abundance: many
CDR3nt: TGTGCCAGCAGCGTGACAGGGGAGATCAATGAGCAGTTCTTC
CDR3aa: CASSVTGEINEQFF

j_gene: TRBJ2-7
v_gene: TRBV6-2/TRBV6-3
d_gene: -
abundance: many
CDR3nt: TGTGCCAGCAGCCGGACCCTCTTAGTCGAGCAGTACTTC
CDR3aa: CASSRTLLVEQYF

j_gene: TRBJ2-4
v_gene: TRBV2
d_gene: -
abundance: many
CDR3nt: TGTGCCAGCAGTGATGGCGGGGCGGGGATTCAGTACTTC
CDR3aa: CASSDGGAGIQYF

j_gene: TRBJ2-2
v_gene: TRBV5-1
d_gene: -
abundance: many
CDR3nt: TGCGCCAGCAGCCCGGGGCGGGGTTCGAACACCGGGGAGCTGTTTTTT
CDR3aa: CASSPGRGSNTGELFF

j_gene: TRBJ1-2
v_gene: TRBV12-3/TRBV12-4
d_gene: TRBD1
abundance: many
CDR3nt: TGTGCCAGCAGTCAACAATGGACAGGGGAAGGCTACACCTTC
CDR3aa: CASSQQWTGEGYTF

j_gene: TRBJ2-5
v_gene: TRBV5-5
d_gene: TRBD2
abundance: many
CDR3nt: TGTGCCAGCACCGGTAGCGGGGGCCCACGGGAGACCCAGTACTTC
CDR3aa: CASTGSGGPRETQYF

j_gene: TRBJ2-7
v_gene: TRBV10-3
d_gene: TRBD1
abundance: many
CDR3nt: TGTGCCATCAGGAACCCCGGGACAGGGTCCCCCGAGCAGTACTTC
CDR3aa: CAIRNPGTGSPEQYF

j_gene: TRBJ2-1
v_gene: TRBV7-2
d_gene: -
abundance: many
CDR3nt: TGTGCCAGCAGCTTAGCGGCAAGGCACAATGAGCAGTTCTTC
CDR3aa: CASSLAARHNEQFF

j_gene: TRBJ2-7
v_gene: TRBV7-6
d_gene: -
abundance: medium-sized
CDR3nt: TGTGCCAGCAGCTTAACCGAGGACAGCTCCTTCGAGCAGTACTTC
CDR3aa: CASSLTEDSSFEQYF

j_gene: TRBJ1-2
v_gene: TRBV20-1
d_gene: -
abundance: medium-sized
CDR3nt: TGCAGTGCTAGGCAAGGTTCTTATGGCTACACCTTC
CDR3aa: CSARQGSYGYTF

j_gene: TRBJ2-3
v_gene: TRBV7-9
d_gene: -
abundance: many
CDR3nt: TGTGCAACCGAAGGGGACGCAGATACGCAGTATTTT
CDR3aa: CATEGDADTQYF

j_gene: TRBJ2-1
v_gene: TRBV5-1
d_gene: TRBD1
abundance: many
CDR3nt: TGCGCCAGCACCCAGGGGGCGGTATACAATGAGCAGTTCTTC
CDR3aa: CASTQGAVYNEQFF

j_gene: TRBJ2-1
v_gene: TRBV19
d_gene: TRBD2
abundance: many
CDR3nt: TGTGCCAGTAGTATGGGGCGGCGGGGGGGCCGCAATGAGCAGTTCTTC
CDR3aa: CASSMGRRGGRNEQFF

j_gene: TRBJ1-6
v_gene: TRBV6-6
d_gene: -
abundance: many
CDR3nt: TGTGCCAGCAGTTACCTTGGACACCTGGGAGGCTCCTATAATTCACCCCTCCACTTT
CDR3aa: CASSYLGHLGGSYNSPLHF

j_gene: TRBJ2-3
v_gene: TRBV20-1
d_gene: -
abundance: few
CDR3nt: TGCAGTGCTAGGCAGATAGGGTCGCAGTATTTT
CDR3aa: CSARQIGSQYF

j_gene: TRBJ1-6
v_gene: TRBV7-2
d_gene: -
abundance: many
CDR3nt: TGTGCCAGCAGCTTAGACCCGTTCGGGGGTTTTAACTATAATTCACCCCTCCACTTT
CDR3aa: CASSLDPFGGFNYNSPLHF

j_gene: TRBJ1-5
v_gene: TRBV7-8
d_gene: TRBD1
abundance: medium-sized
CDR3nt: TGTGCCACCCGGCCGGACAGGGGGGCCAATCAGCCCCAGCATTTT
CDR3aa: CATRPDRGANQPQHF

j_gene: TRBJ2-3
v_gene: TRBV6-2/TRBV6-3
d_gene: -
abundance: many
CDR3nt: TGTGCCAGCAGTTACTCGAAGGGTCGCGGGGGCCCCACAGATACGCAGTATTTT
CDR3aa: CASSYSKGRGGPTDTQYF

j_gene: TRBJ1-2
v_gene: TRBV30
d_gene: -
abundance: -
CDR3nt: TGTGCCTGGAGTGTGTCTTCGCAGGGAGATGTTGGCTACACCTTC
CDR3aa: CAWSVSSQGDVGYTF

j_gene: TRBJ2-3
v_gene: TRBV29-1
d_gene: TRBD2
abundance: medium-sized
CDR3nt: TGCAGCGTTGGGGGACTAGCAAGCACAGATACGCAGTATTTT
CDR3aa: CSVGGLASTDTQYF

j_gene: TRBJ2-6
v_gene: TRBV19
d_gene: -
abundance: many
CDR3nt: TGTGCCAGTAGTCCTAAAGGGGCTGGGGCCAACGTCCTGACTTTC
CDR3aa: CASSPKGAGANVLTF

j_gene: TRBJ2-3
v_gene: TRBV7-2
d_gene: -
abundance: many
CDR3nt: TGTGCCAGCAGCTTCGCTGCCCACACAGATACGCAGTATTTT
CDR3aa: CASSFAAHTDTQYF

j_gene: TRBJ1-2
v_gene: TRBV9
d_gene: -
abundance: many
CDR3nt: TGTGCCAGCAGCGTAGCACCAGAGCCCGGTTATGGCTACACCTTC
CDR3aa: CASSVAPEPGYGYTF

j_gene: TRBJ2-5
v_gene: TRBV2
d_gene: -
abundance: many
CDR3nt: TGTGCCAGCAGCCTCACGACTCGTCAAGAGACCCAGTACTTC
CDR3aa: CASSLTTRQETQYF

j_gene: TRBJ2-7
v_gene: TRBV3-1
d_gene: -
abundance: -
CDR3nt: TGTGCCAGCAGCCAAGGATACAGGGACTACGAGCAGTACTTC
CDR3aa: CASSQGYRDYEQYF

j_gene: TRBJ1-5
v_gene: TRBV19
d_gene: -
abundance: many
CDR3nt: TGTGCCAGTCTCCCCAACATCGGACGGGGTAGCAATCAGCCCCAGCATTTT
CDR3aa: CASLPNIGRGSNQPQHF

j_gene: TRBJ2-7
v_gene: TRBV11-2
d_gene: TRBD2
abundance: many
CDR3nt: TGTGCCAGCAGCTTCGGGGGGATACGCGGTTACGAGCAGTACTTC
CDR3aa: CASSFGGIRGYEQYF

j_gene: TRBJ1-1
v_gene: TRBV20-1
d_gene: -
abundance: medium-sized
CDR3nt: TGCAGTGCCAGACCTTCCGGGACGATACAAGCTTTCTTT
CDR3aa: CSARPSGTIQAFF

j_gene: TRBJ2-1
v_gene: TRBV12-3/TRBV12-4
d_gene: -
abundance: few
CDR3nt: TGTGCCAGCAGTTTAGATACCCCCTGGAATGAGCAGTTCTTC
CDR3aa: CASSLDTPWNEQFF